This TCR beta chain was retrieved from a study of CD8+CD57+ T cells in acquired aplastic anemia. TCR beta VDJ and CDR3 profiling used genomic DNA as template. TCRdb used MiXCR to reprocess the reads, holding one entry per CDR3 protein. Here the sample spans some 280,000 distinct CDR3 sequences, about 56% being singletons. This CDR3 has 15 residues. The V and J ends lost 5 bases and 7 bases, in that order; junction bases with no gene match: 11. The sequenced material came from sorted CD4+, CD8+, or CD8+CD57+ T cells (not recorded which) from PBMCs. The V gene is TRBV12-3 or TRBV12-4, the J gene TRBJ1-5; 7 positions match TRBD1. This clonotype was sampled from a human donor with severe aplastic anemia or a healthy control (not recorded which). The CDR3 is CASSPRQGGGQPQHF. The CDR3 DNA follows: TGTGCCAGCAGTCCTCGACAGGGCGGAGGACAGCCCCAGCATTTT.